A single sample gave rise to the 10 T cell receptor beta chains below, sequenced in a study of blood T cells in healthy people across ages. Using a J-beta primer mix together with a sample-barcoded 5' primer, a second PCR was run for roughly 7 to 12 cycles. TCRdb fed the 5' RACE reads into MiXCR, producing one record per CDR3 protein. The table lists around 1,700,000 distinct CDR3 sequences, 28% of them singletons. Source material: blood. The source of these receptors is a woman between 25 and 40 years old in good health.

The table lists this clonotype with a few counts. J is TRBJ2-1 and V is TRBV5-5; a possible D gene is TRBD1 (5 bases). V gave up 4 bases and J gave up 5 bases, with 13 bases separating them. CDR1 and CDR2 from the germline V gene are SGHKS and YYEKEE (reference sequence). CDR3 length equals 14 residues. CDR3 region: CASSIFSQDNEQFF. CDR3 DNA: TGTGCCAGCAGCATATTTTCACAGGACAATGAGCAGTTCTTC. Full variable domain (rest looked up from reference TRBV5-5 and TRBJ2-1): DAGVTQSPTHLIKTRGQQVTLRCSPISGHKSVSWYQQVLGQGPQFIFQYYEKEERGRGNFPDRFSARQFPNYSSELNVNALLLGDSALYLCASSIFSQDNEQFFGPGTRLTVL.

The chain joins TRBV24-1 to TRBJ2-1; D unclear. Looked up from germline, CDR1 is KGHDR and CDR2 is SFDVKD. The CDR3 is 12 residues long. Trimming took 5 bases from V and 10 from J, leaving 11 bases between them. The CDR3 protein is CATSGAPQEQFF. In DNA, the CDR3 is TGTGCCACCAGTGGGGCGCCGCAGGAGCAGTTCTTC.

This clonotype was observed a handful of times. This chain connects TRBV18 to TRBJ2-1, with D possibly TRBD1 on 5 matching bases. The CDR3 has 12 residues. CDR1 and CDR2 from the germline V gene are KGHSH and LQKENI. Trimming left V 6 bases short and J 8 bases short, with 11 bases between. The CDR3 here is CASSPGSHEQFF. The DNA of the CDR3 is TGTGCCAGCTCCCCAGGGTCCCATGAGCAGTTCTTC.

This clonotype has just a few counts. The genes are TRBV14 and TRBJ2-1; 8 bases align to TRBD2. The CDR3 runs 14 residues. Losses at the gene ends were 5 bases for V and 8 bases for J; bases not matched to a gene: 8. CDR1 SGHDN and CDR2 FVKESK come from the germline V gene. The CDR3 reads CASSFSGGVDEQFF. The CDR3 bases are TGTGCCAGCAGCTTCAGCGGGGGTGTCGATGAGCAGTTCTTC.

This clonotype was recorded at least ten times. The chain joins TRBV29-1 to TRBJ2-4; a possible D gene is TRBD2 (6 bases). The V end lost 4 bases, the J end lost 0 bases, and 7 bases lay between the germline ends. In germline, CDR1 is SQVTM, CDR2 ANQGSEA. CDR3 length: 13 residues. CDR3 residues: CSVAGRAKNIQYF. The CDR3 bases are TGCAGCGTTGCCGGGAGAGCCAAAAACATTCAGTACTTC.

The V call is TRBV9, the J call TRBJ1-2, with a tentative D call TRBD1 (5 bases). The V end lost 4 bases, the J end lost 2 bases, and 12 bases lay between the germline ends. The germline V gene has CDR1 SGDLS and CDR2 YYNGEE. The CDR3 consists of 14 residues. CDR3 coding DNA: TGTGCCAGCAGCCGTCCCCGGGACAACTATGGCTACACCTTC. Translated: CASSRPRDNYGYTF.

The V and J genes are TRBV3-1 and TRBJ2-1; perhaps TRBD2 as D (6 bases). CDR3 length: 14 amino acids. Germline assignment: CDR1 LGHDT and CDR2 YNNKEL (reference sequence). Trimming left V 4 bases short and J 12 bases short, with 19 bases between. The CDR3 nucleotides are TGTGCCAGCAGCCCCGAGGAGGGCTCCTACTTGCAGTTCTTC. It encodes CASSPEEGSYLQFF.

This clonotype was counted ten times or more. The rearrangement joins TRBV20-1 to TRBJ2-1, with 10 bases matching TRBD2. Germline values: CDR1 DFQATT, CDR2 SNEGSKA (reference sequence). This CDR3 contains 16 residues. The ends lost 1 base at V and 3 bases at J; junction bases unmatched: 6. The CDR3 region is CSARAQRGGLYNEQFF. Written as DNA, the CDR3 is TGCAGTGCTAGAGCCCAGCGGGGGGGACTCTACAATGAGCAGTTCTTC.

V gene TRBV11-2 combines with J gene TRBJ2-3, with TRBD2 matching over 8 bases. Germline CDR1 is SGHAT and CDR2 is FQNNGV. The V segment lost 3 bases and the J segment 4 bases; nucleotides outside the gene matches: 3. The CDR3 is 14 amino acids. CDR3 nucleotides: TGTGCCAGCAGCTTTCGGGGGGGCGCAGATACGCAGTATTTT. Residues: CASSFRGGADTQYF.

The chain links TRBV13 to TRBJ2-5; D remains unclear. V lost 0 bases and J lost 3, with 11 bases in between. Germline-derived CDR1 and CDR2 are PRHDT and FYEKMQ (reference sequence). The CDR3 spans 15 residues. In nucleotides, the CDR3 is TGTGCCAGCAGCTTAGGCCTGGCAGTAGAAGAGACCCAGTACTTC. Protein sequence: CASSLGLAVEETQYF.